The 2 T cell receptor beta chains presented below share a single source sample, sequenced in a study of cytomegalovirus exposure and HLA in healthy donors. TCRdb keeps only in-frame clones here, not all; method: immunoSEQ multiplex PCR. This sample has roughly 50,000 clones, with 93% found just once. Sequences were obtained from PBMCs. The source is a woman under 30 in good health and CMV-seropositive.

The rearrangement joins TRBV6-1 to TRBJ2-5, with 8 bases lining up with TRBD2. V dropped 8 bases and J dropped 0; count of bases not matched to a gene: 8. CDR3 size: 15 residues. Germline V lookup: CDR1 MNHNS, CDR2 SASEGT. The CDR3 region has the DNA TGTGCCAGCGCGCGCGCTAGCGGGTACCAAGAGACCCAGTACTTC. Its protein is CASARASGYQETQYF.

V is TRBV15 and J is TRBJ2-1; 10 bases fit TRBD2. The V segment lost 4 bases and the J segment 4 bases; nucleotides outside the gene matches: 16. Per the germline V gene, CDR1 is LNHNV and CDR2 is YYDKDF (reference sequence). The CDR3 is 19 amino acids. Here the CDR3 DNA reads TGTGCCACCAGCACCAGCCCCTACCCCGGGACTAGCGCATACAATGAGCAGTTCTTC. It translates to CATSTSPYPGTSAYNEQFF.